This TCR beta chain was identified in a study of response to subunit inactivated influenza vaccine. General study results and limits: With each seasonal influenza vaccination, the authors suggested, few new T cells are recruited.

The germline CDR1 and CDR2 sequences are DFQATT and SNEGSKA (reference sequence). The CDR3 runs to 11 residues. V dropped 4 bases and J dropped 9; count of bases not matched to a gene: 2. Regarding this clonotype: What it binds is not known.

TCRdb reprocessed the RT-PCR reads with MiXCR, giving one entry per CDR3 protein. The sample includes approximately 520,000 distinct CDR3 sequences, roughly 23% of them seen just once. The chain uses TRBV20-1 and TRBJ2-2; 7 positions match TRBD2. This TCR came from a man aged 45-65 years who received an inactivated influenza vaccine. The sequenced sample was CD4+ T cells sorted from PBMCs, obtained about 5 days after vaccination. In nucleotides, the CDR3 is TGCAGTGCTAAAGGGACTAGGGAGCTGTTTTTT. Amino acid sequence: CSAKGTRELFF.